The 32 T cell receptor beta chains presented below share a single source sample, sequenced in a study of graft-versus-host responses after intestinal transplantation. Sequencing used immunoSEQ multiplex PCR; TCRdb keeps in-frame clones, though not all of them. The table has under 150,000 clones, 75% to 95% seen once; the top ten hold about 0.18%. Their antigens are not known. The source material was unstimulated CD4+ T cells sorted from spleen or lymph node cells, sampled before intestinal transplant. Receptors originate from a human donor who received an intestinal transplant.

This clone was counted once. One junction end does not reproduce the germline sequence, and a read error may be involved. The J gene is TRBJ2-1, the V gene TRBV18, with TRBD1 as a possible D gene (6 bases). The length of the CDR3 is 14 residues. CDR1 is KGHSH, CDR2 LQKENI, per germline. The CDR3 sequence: CASSPQGVNNEQFF. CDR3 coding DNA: TGTGCCAGCTCCCCACAGGGAGTAAATAATGAGCAGTTCTTC.

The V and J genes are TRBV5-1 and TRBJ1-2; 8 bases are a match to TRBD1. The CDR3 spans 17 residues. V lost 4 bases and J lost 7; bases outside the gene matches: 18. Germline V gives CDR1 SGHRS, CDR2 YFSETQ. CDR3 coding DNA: TGCGCCAGCAGCCCCGCGGCGGGACAGGTGCTCGTAAGTGGCTACACCTTC. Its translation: CASSPAAGQVLVSGYTF.

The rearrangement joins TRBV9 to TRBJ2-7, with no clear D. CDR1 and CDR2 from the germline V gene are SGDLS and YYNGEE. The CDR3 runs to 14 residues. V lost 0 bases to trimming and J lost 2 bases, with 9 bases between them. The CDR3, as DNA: TGTGCCAGCAGCGTAGGCGGCATACCCTACGAGCAGTACTTC. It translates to CASSVGGIPYEQYF.

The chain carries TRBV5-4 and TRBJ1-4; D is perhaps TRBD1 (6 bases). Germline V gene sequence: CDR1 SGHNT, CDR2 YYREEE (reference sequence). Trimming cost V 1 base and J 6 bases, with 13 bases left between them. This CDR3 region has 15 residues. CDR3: CASSLSQQGYEKLFF. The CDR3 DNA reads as TGTGCCAGCAGCTTGAGCCAACAGGGATATGAAAAACTGTTTTTT. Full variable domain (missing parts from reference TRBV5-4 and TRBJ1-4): ETGVTQSPTHLIKTRGQQVTLRCSSQSGHNTVSWYQQALGQGPQFIFQYYREEENGRGNFPPRFSGLQFPNYSSELNVNALELDDSALYLCASSLSQQGYEKLFFGSGTQLSVL.

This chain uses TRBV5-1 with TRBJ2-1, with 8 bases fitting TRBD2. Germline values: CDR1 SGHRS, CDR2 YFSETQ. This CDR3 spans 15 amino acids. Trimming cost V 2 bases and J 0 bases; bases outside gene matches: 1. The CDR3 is CASSLGTSSYNEQFF. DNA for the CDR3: TGCGCCAGCAGCTTAGGGACTAGCTCCTACAATGAGCAGTTCTTC.

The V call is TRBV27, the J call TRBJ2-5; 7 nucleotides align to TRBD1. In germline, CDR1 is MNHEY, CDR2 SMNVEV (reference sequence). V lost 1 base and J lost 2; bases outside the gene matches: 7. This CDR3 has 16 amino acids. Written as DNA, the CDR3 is TGTGCCAGCAGTTTATTATGGGGCAGGGGGCAAGAGACCCAGTACTTC. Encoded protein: CASSLLWGRGQETQYF.

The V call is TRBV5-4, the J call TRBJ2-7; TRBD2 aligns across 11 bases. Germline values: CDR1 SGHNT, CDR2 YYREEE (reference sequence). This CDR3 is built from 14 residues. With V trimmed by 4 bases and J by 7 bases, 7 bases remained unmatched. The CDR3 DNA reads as TGTGCCAGCAGCCAAGGACTAGCGGGTTGGGAGCAGTACTTC. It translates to CASSQGLAGWEQYF.

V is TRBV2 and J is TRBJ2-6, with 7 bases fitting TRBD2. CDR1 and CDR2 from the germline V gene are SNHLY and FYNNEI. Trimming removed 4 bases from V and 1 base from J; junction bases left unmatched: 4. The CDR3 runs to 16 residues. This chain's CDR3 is CASSAPGLSGANVLTF. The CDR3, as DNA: TGTGCCAGCAGTGCCCCGGGACTATCTGGGGCCAACGTCCTGACTTTC.

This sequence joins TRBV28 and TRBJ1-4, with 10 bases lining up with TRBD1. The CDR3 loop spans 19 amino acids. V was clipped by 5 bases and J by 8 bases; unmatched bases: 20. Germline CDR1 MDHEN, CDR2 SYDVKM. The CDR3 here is CASSPWPGQGERRREKLFF. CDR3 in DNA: TGTGCCAGCAGTCCTTGGCCCGGACAGGGGGAGAGAAGAAGGGAAAAACTGTTTTTT. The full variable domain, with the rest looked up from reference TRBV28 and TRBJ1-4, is DVKVTQSSRYLVKRTGEKVFLECVQDMDHENMFWYRQDPGLGLRLIYFSYDVKMKEKGDIPEGYSVSREKKERFSLILESASTNQTSMYLCASSPWPGQGERRREKLFFGSGTQLSVL.

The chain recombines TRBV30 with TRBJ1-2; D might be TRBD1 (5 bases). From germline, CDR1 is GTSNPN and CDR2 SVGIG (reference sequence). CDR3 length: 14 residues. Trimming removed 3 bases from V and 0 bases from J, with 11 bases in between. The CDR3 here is CAWRRTPANYGYTF. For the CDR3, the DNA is TGTGCCTGGAGGCGGACACCCGCTAACTATGGCTACACCTTC.

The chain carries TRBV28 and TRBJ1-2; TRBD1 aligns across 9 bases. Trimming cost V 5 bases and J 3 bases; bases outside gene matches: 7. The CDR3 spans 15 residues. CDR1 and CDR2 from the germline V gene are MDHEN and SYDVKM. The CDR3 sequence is CASSPVGTGHYGYTF. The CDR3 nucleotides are TGTGCCAGCAGTCCAGTCGGGACAGGGCACTATGGCTACACCTTC.

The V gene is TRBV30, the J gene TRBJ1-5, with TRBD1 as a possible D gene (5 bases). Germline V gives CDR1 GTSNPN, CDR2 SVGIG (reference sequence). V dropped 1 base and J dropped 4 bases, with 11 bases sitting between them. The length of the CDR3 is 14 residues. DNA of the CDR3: TGTGCCTGGAGTGACGGGCAGGGAAATCAGCCCCAGCATTTT. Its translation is CAWSDGQGNQPQHF.

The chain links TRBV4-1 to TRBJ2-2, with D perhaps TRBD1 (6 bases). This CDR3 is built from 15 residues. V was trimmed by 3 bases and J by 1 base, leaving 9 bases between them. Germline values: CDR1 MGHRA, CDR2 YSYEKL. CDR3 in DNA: TGCGCCAGCAGCCACCTACAGGGGAACACCGGGGAGCTGTTTTTT. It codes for CASSHLQGNTGELFF.

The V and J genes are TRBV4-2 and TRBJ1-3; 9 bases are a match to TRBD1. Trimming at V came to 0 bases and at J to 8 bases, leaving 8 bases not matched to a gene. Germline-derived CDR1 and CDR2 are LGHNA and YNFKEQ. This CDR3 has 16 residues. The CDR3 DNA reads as TGTGCCAGCAGCCAAGATGCGGGACAGGGACACTACACCATATATTTT. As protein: CASSQDAGQGHYTIYF.

CDR3 sequence reads: CASSLIAGEGVEQFF. DNA of the CDR3: TGTGCCAGCAGTCTGATAGCGGGAGAAGGTGTTGAGCAGTTCTTC. The gene calls are TRBV28 and TRBJ2-1; TRBD2 matches 9 bases. The CDR3 is 15 residues long. V shed 5 bases and J 9 bases; nucleotides not matched to a gene: 11. CDR1 and CDR2 from the germline V gene are MDHEN and SYDVKM.

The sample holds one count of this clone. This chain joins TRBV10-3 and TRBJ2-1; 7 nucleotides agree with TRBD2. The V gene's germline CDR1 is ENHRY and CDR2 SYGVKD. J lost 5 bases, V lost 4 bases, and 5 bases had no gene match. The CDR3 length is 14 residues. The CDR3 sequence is CAISARGRDNEQFF. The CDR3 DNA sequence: TGTGCCATCAGTGCTCGCGGGAGAGACAATGAGCAGTTCTTC.

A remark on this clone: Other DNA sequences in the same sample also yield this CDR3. The CDR3 DNA reads as TGCGCCAGCAGCTTTAGATGGGACAGGGGGGAACAAGCTTTCTTT. This sequence encodes CASSFRWDRGEQAFF. This sequence joins TRBV5-1 and TRBJ1-1; 11 nucleotides line up with TRBD1. V shed 2 bases, J shed 9 bases, and the junction held 9 bases outside the gene matches. Germline CDR1 SGHRS, CDR2 YFSETQ. CDR3 size: 15 residues.

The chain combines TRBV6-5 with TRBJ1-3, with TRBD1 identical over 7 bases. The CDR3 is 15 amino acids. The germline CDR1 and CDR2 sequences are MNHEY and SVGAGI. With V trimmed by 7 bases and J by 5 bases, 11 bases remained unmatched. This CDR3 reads CASMNPGGLRNTIYF. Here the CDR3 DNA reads TGTGCCAGCATGAATCCAGGGGGATTAAGAAACACCATATATTTT.

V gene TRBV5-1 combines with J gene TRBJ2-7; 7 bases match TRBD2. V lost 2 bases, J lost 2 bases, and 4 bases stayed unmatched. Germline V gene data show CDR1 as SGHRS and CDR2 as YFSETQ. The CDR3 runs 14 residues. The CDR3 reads CASSLLATAYEQYF. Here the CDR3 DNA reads TGCGCCAGCAGCTTACTAGCGACCGCCTACGAGCAGTACTTC.

CDR3 DNA: TGTGCCAGCTCCATTCCCGGACAACTTTACGAGCAGTACTTC. Protein sequence: CASSIPGQLYEQYF. The chain employs TRBV28 and TRBJ2-7; the D gene is possibly TRBD1 (5 bases). V was cut by 8 bases and J by 4 bases, with 18 bases left in between. CDR1 is MDHEN and CDR2 is SYDVKM in the germline V gene. CDR3 length equals 14 residues.

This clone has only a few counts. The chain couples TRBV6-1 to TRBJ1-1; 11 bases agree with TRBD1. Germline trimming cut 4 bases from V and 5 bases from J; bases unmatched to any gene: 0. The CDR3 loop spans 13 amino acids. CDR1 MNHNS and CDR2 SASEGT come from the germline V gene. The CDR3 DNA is TGTGCCAGCAGTGGGGACAGGGGGACTGAAGCTTTCTTT. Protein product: CASSGDRGTEAFF.

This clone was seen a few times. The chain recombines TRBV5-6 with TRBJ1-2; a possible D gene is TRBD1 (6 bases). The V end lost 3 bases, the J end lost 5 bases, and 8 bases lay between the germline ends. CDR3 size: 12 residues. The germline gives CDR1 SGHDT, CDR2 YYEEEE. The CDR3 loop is CASSSQGYGYTF. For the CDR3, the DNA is TGTGCCAGCAGCTCACAGGGATATGGCTACACCTTC.

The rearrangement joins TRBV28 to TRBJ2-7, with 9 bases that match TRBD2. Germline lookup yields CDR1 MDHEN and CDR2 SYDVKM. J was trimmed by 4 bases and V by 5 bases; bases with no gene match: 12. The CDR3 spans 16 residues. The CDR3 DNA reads TGTGCCAGCAGTACCCCCCCCGGCGGGGGGGGGTACGAGCAGTACTTC. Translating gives CASSTPPGGGGYEQYF.

CDR3 nucleotide sequence: TGCGCCAGCAGCCCTAGACAGTTGAACACTGAAGCTTTCTTT. Translated: CASSPRQLNTEAFF. The chain carries TRBV5-1 and TRBJ1-1; D perhaps matches TRBD1 (5 bases). This CDR3 is built from 14 residues. V was pared by 4 bases and J by 0 bases, with 10 bases between. CDR1 and CDR2 (germline): SGHRS, YFSETQ. The full variable domain, with the rest looked up from reference TRBV5-1 and TRBJ1-1, is KAGVTQTPRYLIKTRGQQVTLSCSPISGHRSVSWYQQTPGQGLQFLFEYFSETQRNKGNFPGRFSGRQFSNSRSEMNVSTLELGDSALYLCASSPRQLNTEAFFGQGTRLTVV.

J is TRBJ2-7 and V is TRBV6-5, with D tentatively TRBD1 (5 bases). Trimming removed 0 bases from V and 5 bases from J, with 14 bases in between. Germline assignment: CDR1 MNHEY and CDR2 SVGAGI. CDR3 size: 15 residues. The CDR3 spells CASSYSGRVRNEQYF. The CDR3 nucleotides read TGTGCCAGCAGTTACTCGGGCAGGGTAAGGAACGAGCAGTACTTC.

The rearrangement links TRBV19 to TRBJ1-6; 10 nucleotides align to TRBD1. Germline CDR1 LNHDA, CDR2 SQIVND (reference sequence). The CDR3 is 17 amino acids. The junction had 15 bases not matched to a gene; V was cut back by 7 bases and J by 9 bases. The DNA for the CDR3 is TGTGCCAGTACCCCACGATTTCTGGGACAGGGGACTTCACCCCTCCACTTT. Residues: CASTPRFLGQGTSPLHF.

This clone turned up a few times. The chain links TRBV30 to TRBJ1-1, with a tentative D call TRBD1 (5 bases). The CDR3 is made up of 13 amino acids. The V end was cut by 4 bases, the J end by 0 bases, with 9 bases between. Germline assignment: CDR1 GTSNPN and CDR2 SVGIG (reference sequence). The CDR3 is CAWTQGLNTEAFF. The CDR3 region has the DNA TGTGCCTGGACCCAGGGCCTGAACACTGAAGCTTTCTTT. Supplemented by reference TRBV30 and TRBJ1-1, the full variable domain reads SQTIHQWPATLVQPVGSPLSLECTVEGTSNPNLYWYRQAAGRGLQLLFYSVGIGQISSEVPQNLSASRPQDRQFILSSKKLLLSDSGFYLCAWTQGLNTEAFFGQGTRLTVV.

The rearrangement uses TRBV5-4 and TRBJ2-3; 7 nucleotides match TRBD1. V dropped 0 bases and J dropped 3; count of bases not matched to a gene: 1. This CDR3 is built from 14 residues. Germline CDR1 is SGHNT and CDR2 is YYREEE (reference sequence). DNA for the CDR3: TGTGCCAGCAGCTTGGACAGGGGTACAGATACGCAGTATTTT. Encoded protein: CASSLDRGTDTQYF.

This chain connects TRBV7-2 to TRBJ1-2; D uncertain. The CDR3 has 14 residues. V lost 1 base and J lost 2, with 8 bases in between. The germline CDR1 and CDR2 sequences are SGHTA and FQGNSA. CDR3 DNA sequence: TGTGCCAGCAGCTTAGGAGCGCTCAACTATGGCTACACCTTC. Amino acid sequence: CASSLGALNYGYTF.

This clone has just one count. CDR3 nucleotide sequence: TGTGCCAGCAGTTCTCAGGTTGCGCGTATTCCCAATGAGCAGTTCTTC. Translating gives CASSSQVARIPNEQFF. The chain recombines TRBV2 with TRBJ2-1, with unresolved D. The germline V and J ends were trimmed by 5 bases and 6 bases, with 20 bases remaining between them. The CDR3 is 16 residues long. Germline V CDR1 and CDR2: SNHLY, FYNNEI.

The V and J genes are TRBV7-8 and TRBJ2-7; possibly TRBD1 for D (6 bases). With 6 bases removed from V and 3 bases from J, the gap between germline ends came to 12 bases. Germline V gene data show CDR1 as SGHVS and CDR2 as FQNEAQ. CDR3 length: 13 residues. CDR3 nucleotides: TGTGCCAGCAGACCCGGGACAAACTACGAGCAGTACTTC. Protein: CASRPGTNYEQYF.

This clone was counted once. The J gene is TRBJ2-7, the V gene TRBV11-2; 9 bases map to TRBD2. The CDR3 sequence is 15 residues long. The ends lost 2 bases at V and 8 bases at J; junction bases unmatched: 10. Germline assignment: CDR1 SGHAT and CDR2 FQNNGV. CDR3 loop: CASSLLGLANTQQYF. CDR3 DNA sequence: TGTGCCAGCAGCTTACTTGGACTAGCGAATACCCAGCAGTACTTC. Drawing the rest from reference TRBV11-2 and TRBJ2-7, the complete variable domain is EAGVAQSPRYKIIEKRQSVAFWCNPISGHATLYWYQQILGQGPKLLIQFQNNGVVDDSQLPKDRFSAERLKGVDSTLKIQPAKLEDSAVYLCASSLLGLANTQQYFGPGTRLTVT.